The clone carrying this T cell receptor beta chain has a handful of counts. The antigen is not known. Per the germline V gene, CDR1 is MNHNS and CDR2 is SASEGT. This CDR3 region has 11 residues. V was trimmed by 7 bases and J by 3 bases, leaving 7 bases between them. Researchers attached unique molecular identifiers to individual cDNA molecules. TCRdb recomputed calls from the 5' RACE reads with MiXCR, one row per CDR3 protein. The sample includes roughly 70,000 distinct CDR3 sequences, around 14% seen only once; the top ten take around 4.8%. These data are taken from a study of early T cells in non-severe SARS-CoV-2 infection. Across the study: Alpha and beta chains were unpaired, from unsorted whole-blood bulk RNA.

Study results and limitations: Lookups in VDJdb leaned toward anti-spike CD8 responses and missed private and CD4 specificities.

This TCR came from an adult who was a healthcare worker with PCR-confirmed SARS-CoV-2 infection or an uninfected control (not recorded which). The chain links TRBV6-1 to TRBJ2-7; D is unclear. Specimen: whole blood. The CDR3 region is CASTKFYEQYF. The CDR3 DNA sequence: TGTGCCAGCACGAAGTTCTACGAGCAGTACTTC.